Listed below are T cell receptor beta chains from one sample, sequenced in a study of PD-1 blockade in mismatch repair-deficient tumors. Produced via immunoSEQ multiplex PCR; TCRdb's table is partial and in-frame only. In the table there are around 110,000 clones, about 80% of which are singletons. Specimen: peripheral blood, collected roughly 13 months after starting pembrolizumab. The origin of the receptors is an adult with mismatch repair-deficient cancer. Both conserved end residues are part of each CDR3. Fields, in order: J gene, V gene, clone size, D gene, CDR3 DNA, CDR3 protein. D genes are given only for firm matches. Some rows have no size entry. The others give once, few or many, or a class for an expanded clone.

TRBJ1-1 | TRBV27 | - | TRBD1 | TGTGCCAGCCGTCCCAGGGGGGGGTCTGGGAACACTGAAGCTTTCTTT | CASRPRGGSGNTEAFF
TRBJ2-2 | TRBV7-3 | - | TRBD2 | TGTGCCAGCAGCCCCGGGACTAGCTCGGCCGGGGAGCTGTTTTTT | CASSPGTSSAGELFF
TRBJ2-3 | TRBV7-6 | - | - | TGTGCCACCCAAGGGGGGGAGGACGGCACAGATACGCAGTATTTT | CATQGGEDGTDTQYF
TRBJ1-1 | TRBV7-9 | - | - | TGTGCCAGCAGCTTATCGAAGAACACTGAAGCTTTCTTT | CASSLSKNTEAFF
TRBJ2-7 | TRBV7-6 | - | TRBD2 | TGTGCCAGCAGCTTAACTAGCGGGACCTACGAGCAGTACTTC | CASSLTSGTYEQYF
TRBJ1-1 | TRBV6-5 | - | - | TGTGCCAGCAGTTACGGGACACCGAACACTGAAGCTTTCTTT | CASSYGTPNTEAFF
TRBJ2-7 | TRBV5-5 | - | - | TGTGCCAGCAGCTTGGCTTGGACCCTGAGGGTGGGCAGCTCCTACGAGCAGTACTTC | CASSLAWTLRVGSSYEQYF
TRBJ1-2 | TRBV6-6 | once | - | TGTGCCAGCAGTTACTCGGCAGCTCAATCACCTTACACCTTC | CASSYSAAQSPYTF
TRBJ1-1 | TRBV11-3 | - | - | TGTGCCAGCAGTCGAATCTCCGGGGGGAACACTGAAGCTTTCTTT | CASSRISGGNTEAFF
TRBJ1-2 | TRBV9 | few | - | TGTGCCAGCAGCACCGAGGGAGGCGGTGGCTACACCTTC | CASSTEGGGGYTF